The rows below give T cell receptor beta chains drawn from one sample of a study of T cell responses to AZD1222 COVID-19 vaccine. Data came from immunoSEQ multiplex PCR; TCRdb stores just in-frame clones and leaves some out. The repertoire includes 65,000 to 100,000 clones, roughly 90% of them detected once, and 8% sits in the top ten. The sample consisted of peripheral blood, taken 28 days after the second AZD1222 dose. The source of these receptors is an adult who received the AZD1222 COVID-19 vaccine. CDR3s include the opening cysteine and the closing phenylalanine or tryptophan. A D gene is named only where the DNA matches it firmly. The size entry is marked missing in some rows and otherwise reads once, few, many or a size class.

d_call j_call v_call clone_size cdr3_nt cdr3_aa
NA TRBJ1-4 TRBV2 NA TGTGCCAGCGAGAGGAATGAAAAACTGTTTTTT CASERNEKLFF
NA TRBJ2-3 TRBV6-5 NA TGTGCCAGCAGTTGGTCTAGCCCACGCACAGATACGCAGTATTTT CASSWSSPRTDTQYF
NA TRBJ2-3 TRBV6-5 NA TGTGCCAGCAGCCGTACCGGGGAAGCAGATACGCAGTATTTT CASSRTGEADTQYF
TRBD1 TRBJ1-5 TRBV18 once TGTGCCAGCTCACCCGGACAGGGCGTTAGCAATCAGCCCCAGCATTTT CASSPGQGVSNQPQHF
NA TRBJ1-1 TRBV7-3 NA TGTGCCAGCAGCTTAAGCATATCCGCTGAAGCTTTCTTT CASSLSISAEAFF
TRBD1 TRBJ2-7 TRBV3-1/TRBV3-2 NA TGTGCCAGCAGCCAAAGGGGGCGGTACGAGCAGTACTTC CASSQRGRYEQYF
TRBD2 TRBJ2-2 TRBV9 few TGTGCCAGCAGCCTCCTTAGCGGGAGGGCCGGGACCGGGGAGCTGTTTTTT CASSLLSGRAGTGELFF
TRBD1 TRBJ1-6 TRBV2 NA TGTGCCAGCAGAGGGGACAGTCTTAATTCACCCCTCCACTTT CASRGDSLNSPLHF
NA TRBJ1-1 TRBV5-4 NA TGTGCCAGCAGCTTCTCTAGCACTGAAGCTTTCTTT CASSFSSTEAFF
NA TRBJ1-3 TRBV7-9 once TGTGCCAGCAGCTTAGGACAGCCTGGAAACACCATATATTTT CASSLGQPGNTIYF
NA TRBJ2-1 TRBV29-1 NA TGCAGCGTGAGCTTGACAGTAATGGGTGAGCAGTTCTTC CSVSLTVMGEQFF
TRBD2 TRBJ2-2 TRBV10-1 NA TGCGCCAGCAGTGAAACTAGCGGGAGCACCGGGGAGCTGTTTTTT CASSETSGSTGELFF
NA TRBJ1-3 TRBV19 NA TGTGCCAGTATTGGGAGGCTTGGAAACACCATATATTTT CASIGRLGNTIYF